Detailed here is one TCR beta chain. These data are taken from a study of T cell clonotyping in hematopoietic cell transplantation. The V end was cut by 4 bases, the J end by 0 bases, with 7 bases between. Germline CDR1 reads MNHNS; CDR2 reads SASEGT. The CDR3 runs 13 residues. Profiling relied on immunoSEQ multiplex PCR, and the TCRdb table lists in-frame clones only, not all of them. In the table there are about 20,000 clones, roughly 90% of which are singletons. The time point: recipient sample about 28 days before transplant, after cytoreduction. Samples: about 28 days before transplant, then days 30, 100 and 180 after.

This chain connects TRBV6-1 to TRBJ2-7, with unresolved D. Source: peripheral blood mononuclear cells, taken before stem cell transplant. The TCR comes from a man in his late teens or twenties with biphenotypic leukemia. Some clones in this sample may be carry-over from other donors' samples. The CDR3 loop is CASSGLYSYEQYF. The CDR3 coding sequence is TGTGCCAGCAGTGGTCTCTACTCCTACGAGCAGTACTTC.